This TCR beta chain emerged from a study of cytomegalovirus exposure and HLA in healthy donors. Study context: Roughly 80 million unique TCRs from HLA-typed donors made up an early data release.

Study-wide results and caveats: Listed as cytomegalovirus-associated were 150 to 200 TCR beta chains.

In the case of this clone: What it binds is not known.

PCR primers comprised 60 Vbeta and 13 Jbeta primers. Only in-frame clones appear in the TCRdb table, and some are missing; sequencing was by immunoSEQ multiplex PCR. The table records more than 150,000 clones, 70% to 85% of them present only once. The V gene end was trimmed by 6 bases and the J gene end by 5 bases; junction bases not matched to a gene: 11. The CDR3 extends over 17 amino acids. CDR1 MGHRA and CDR2 YSYEKL come from the germline V gene. The clonotype originates from a girl aged 2 to 10 in good health and CMV-seropositive. The chain has TRBV4-1 and TRBJ2-3; TRBD2 aligns across 13 bases. Sequencing was carried out using PBMCs. The CDR3 DNA sequence: TGCGCCAGCAGTCATACTAGCGGGAGGGAATCCCGAGATACGCAGTATTTT. Protein sequence: CASSHTSGRESRDTQYF.